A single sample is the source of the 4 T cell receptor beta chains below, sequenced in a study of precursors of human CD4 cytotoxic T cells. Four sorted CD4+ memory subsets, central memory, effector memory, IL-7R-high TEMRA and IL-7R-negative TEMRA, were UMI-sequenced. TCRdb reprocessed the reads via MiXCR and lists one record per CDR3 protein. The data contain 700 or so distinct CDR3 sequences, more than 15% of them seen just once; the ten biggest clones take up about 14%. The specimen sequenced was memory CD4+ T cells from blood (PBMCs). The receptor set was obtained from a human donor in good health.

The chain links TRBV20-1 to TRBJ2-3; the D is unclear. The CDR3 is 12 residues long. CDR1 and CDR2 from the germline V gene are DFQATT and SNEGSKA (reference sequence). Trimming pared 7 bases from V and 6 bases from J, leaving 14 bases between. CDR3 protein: CSGTGSRDTQYF. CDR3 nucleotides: TGCAGTGGGACCGGATCTCGGGATACGCAGTATTTT.

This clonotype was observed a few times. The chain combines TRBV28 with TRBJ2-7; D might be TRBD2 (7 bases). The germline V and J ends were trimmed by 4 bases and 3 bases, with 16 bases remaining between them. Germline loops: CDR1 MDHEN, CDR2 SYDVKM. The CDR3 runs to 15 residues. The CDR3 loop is CASSWGGPPNYEQYF. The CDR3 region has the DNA TGTGCCAGCAGTTGGGGGGGCCCGCCGAACTACGAGCAGTACTTC.

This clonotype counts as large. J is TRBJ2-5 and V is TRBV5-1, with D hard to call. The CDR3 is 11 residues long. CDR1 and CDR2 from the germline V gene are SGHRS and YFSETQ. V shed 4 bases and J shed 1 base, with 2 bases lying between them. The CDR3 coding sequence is TGCGCCAGCAGCATCCAAGAGACCCAGTACTTC. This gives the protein CASSIQETQYF.

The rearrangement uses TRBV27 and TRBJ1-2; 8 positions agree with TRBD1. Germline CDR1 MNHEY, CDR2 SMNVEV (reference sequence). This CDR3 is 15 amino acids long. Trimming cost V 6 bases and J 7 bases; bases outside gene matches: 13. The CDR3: CASRDRAGIEVGYTF. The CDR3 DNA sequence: TGTGCCAGCAGGGACAGGGCGGGGATTGAGGTTGGCTACACCTTC.